This TCR beta chain was identified in a study of T cells in Graves' hyperthyroidism and ophthalmopathy. Whole-study context: Sampling of peripheral blood happened at initial diagnosis, prior to any treatment.

Germline CDR1 reads LNHDA; CDR2 reads SQIVND (reference sequence). The germline V and J ends were trimmed by 3 bases and 6 bases, with 12 bases remaining between them. The length of the CDR3 is 14 residues. Criteria for exclusion of patients were uncontrolled infection, other autoimmune disease, pregnancy or lactation. This clonotype was observed at least ten times. Its antigen remains unidentified. Study-level results: A model built on 13 V-J features separated ophthalmopathy from stable hyperthyroidism. Progression to ophthalmopathy was predicted a median of 6.5 months early.

RNA transcripts were the template for amplifying TCR beta CDR3 regions. The HTBI primer set was used in a first-round RT-PCR of the TCR CDR3. TCRdb reanalysed the multiplex PCR reads using MiXCR and keeps one entry per CDR3 protein. Among 400,000 to 600,000 distinct CDR3 sequences listed, about a fifth were seen once. This sequence was found in a man younger than 35 with Graves' hyperthyroidism. Material: blood. V gene TRBV19 combines with J gene TRBJ1-5, with D possibly being TRBD1 (6 bases). The DNA for the CDR3 is TGTGCCAGTAGTATCCCGGGGGCAGGTCAGCCCCAGCATTTT. It codes for CASSIPGAGQPQHF.